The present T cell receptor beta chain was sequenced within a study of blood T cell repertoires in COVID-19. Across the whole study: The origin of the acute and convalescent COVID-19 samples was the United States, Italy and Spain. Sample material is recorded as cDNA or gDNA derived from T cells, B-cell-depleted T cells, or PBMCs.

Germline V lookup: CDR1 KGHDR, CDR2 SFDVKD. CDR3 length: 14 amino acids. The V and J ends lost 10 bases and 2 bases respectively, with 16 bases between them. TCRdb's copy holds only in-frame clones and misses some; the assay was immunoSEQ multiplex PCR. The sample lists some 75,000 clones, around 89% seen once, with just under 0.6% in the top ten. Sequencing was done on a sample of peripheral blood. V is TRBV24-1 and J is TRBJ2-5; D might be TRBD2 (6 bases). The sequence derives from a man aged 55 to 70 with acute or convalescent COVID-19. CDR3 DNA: TGTGCCACAATCCAGCAGGCGGGACAAGAGACCCAGTACTTC. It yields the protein CATIQQAGQETQYF.